The subject of this entry is one TCR beta chain. Its antigen has not been determined. No quality values exist for individual bases; no much larger clone is one base distant. The sample originates from a study of blood T cell repertoires in COVID-19 (TCRdb year 2020). Notes on the research overall: Collaborator samples came from the United States, Italy and Spain and covered acute and convalescent phases of COVID-19. Samples came from the ongoing ImmuneRACE study (first 160 participants) plus 1,254 subjects from 6 global collaborators. A de-identified subject ID, COVID-19 status, age in years and sex were almost always included in the sample metadata. Subjects who had been exposed to COVID-19, were actively infected with it, or had recovered from it provided the deeply sampled blood TCRbeta repertoires that made up the dataset. The prospective study material was composed of cDNA or gDNA derived from T cells, B-cell-depleted T cells, or PBMCs. A freely available public database, intended as a resource for researchers studying the immune response to SARS-CoV-2, is where the repertoires were released. Where HLA class I and class II types were available, the types were taken from metadata supplied by the sample provider, not from assay-based typing. The research as a whole found: Clinical and demographic metadata were provided uncurated, with the amount varying by source and participant.

TCRbeta CDR3 regions were amplified from genomic DNA using the immunoSEQ Assay, a bias-controlled multiplex PCR. In the paper's pipeline: The number of nucleated cells in each sample was estimated from the amplification of reference gene primers within the assay. To quantify the absolute abundance of each unique TCRbeta CDR3 rearrangement, sequence reads were collapsed and filtered. For each sample, productive Simpson clonality was calculated as the square root of Simpson's diversity index over productive rearrangements. TCRdb carries this immuneACCESS record with in-frame sequences only. Its versions omit some clonotypes, under half of them owing to an unresolved V gene in the studies checked, with the rest unexplained. Clone size and V and J calls were adopted from that table, with D and trimming inferred from the DNA. The sample data list about 75,000 clones, and around 90% of these were observed just once. The ten most abundant clones make up around 5.8% of the sample.

Whole blood was collected in K2EDTA tubes by collaborating institutions according to the institutions' own protocols. For TCRbeta analysis, collaborators shipped samples in one of three forms: frozen whole blood, isolated PBMCs, or DNA extracted from either of those sample types. Sequenced: peripheral blood. This TCR was sampled from a woman aged 45-65 years with acute or convalescent COVID-19.

The nucleotide sequence is TGTGCCAGCAGTGACCTCACAGATACGCAGTATTTT. Its product reads: CASSDLTDTQYF. The V and J segments used are TRBV6-1 and TRBJ2-3, with the D gene call left open. V is cut by 3 bases and J by 2 bases, and the space between the germline ends is 3 bases. Taken from cysteine to phenylalanine, the CDR3 has 12 residues. Only CDR3 DNA remains: 36 bases, in frame from the first base. Based on the germline V gene, the CDR1 and CDR2 sequences are MNHNS and SASEGT.